Following are 9 T cell receptor beta chains from one sample sequenced in a study of cytomegalovirus exposure and HLA in healthy donors. Primers: 60 Vbeta forward and 13 Jbeta reverse. TCRdb keeps only in-frame clones here, not all; method: immunoSEQ multiplex PCR. The data contain around 55,000 clones, 55% to 85% of them singletons. Sequences were obtained from PBMCs. These receptors came from a man between 35 and 55 years old in good health and CMV-seropositive.

The gene calls are TRBV5-4 and TRBJ2-5; D perhaps matches TRBD2 (7 bases). This CDR3 has 15 residues. Trimming shortened V by 3 bases and J by 6 bases, and 18 bases separated the two germline ends. CDR1 and CDR2 from the germline V gene are SGHNT and YYREEE (reference sequence). The DNA of the CDR3 is TGTGCCAGCAGCTCAGGCGGGGGCCTCGGTCAGACCCAGTACTTC. This sequence encodes CASSSGGGLGQTQYF.

The CDR3 nucleotides are TGTGCCAGCAGCCCCCGGACAGGGTGGAGCACTGAAGCTTTCTTT. Translating gives CASSPRTGWSTEAFF. This chain connects TRBV11-2 to TRBJ1-1, with 8 bases lining up with TRBD1. Germline-derived CDR1 and CDR2 are SGHAT and FQNNGV. The CDR3 has 15 residues. V gave up 5 bases and J gave up 4 bases; unmatched junction bases: 9.

The genes are TRBV5-6 and TRBJ2-7, with TRBD2 identical over 9 bases. Looked up from germline, CDR1 is SGHDT and CDR2 is YYEEEE. This CDR3 is 15 amino acids long. The V gene end was trimmed by 1 base and the J gene end by 4 bases; junction bases not matched to a gene: 6. CDR3 bases: TGTGCCAGCAGCTTGAGGTGGACTAGCGCGTACGAGCAGTACTTC. This gives the protein CASSLRWTSAYEQYF.

The V call is TRBV4-1, the J call TRBJ2-7; 8 bases match TRBD1. J was trimmed by 6 bases and V by 1 base; bases with no gene match: 11. Germline V gene lookup returns CDR1 MGHRA and CDR2 YSYEKL. The CDR3 is 16 amino acids. CDR3 bases: TGCGCCAGCAGCCAAGCTCTGTCCAGGGGGCCCCTCGAGCAGTACTTC. Amino acid sequence: CASSQALSRGPLEQYF.

Points on this clone: This same CDR3 is encoded by further DNA sequences in the sample. This chain joins TRBV6-6 and TRBJ2-5; D possibly corresponds to TRBD2 (6 bases). Germline lookup yields CDR1 MNHNY and CDR2 SVGAGI (reference sequence). V was pared by 3 bases and J by 5 bases, with 10 bases between. This CDR3 has 13 residues. CDR3 in DNA: TGTGCCAGCAGTTATGGGACTGAGGAGACCCAGTACTTC. The encoded protein is CASSYGTEETQYF.

V is TRBV9 and J is TRBJ1-2; tentative D call: TRBD1 (6 bases). Trimming left V 0 bases short and J 2 bases short, with 20 bases between. This CDR3 spans 18 amino acids. Germline CDR1 reads SGDLS; CDR2 reads YYNGEE. This chain's CDR3 is CASSVATGISWSNYGYTF. In nucleotides, the CDR3 is TGTGCCAGCAGCGTAGCTACAGGGATTAGTTGGTCGAACTATGGCTACACCTTC.

This clone was detected once. The chain couples TRBV29-1 to TRBJ2-3; 8 bases match TRBD2. CDR1 and CDR2 from the germline V gene are SQVTM and ANQGSEA. J lost 5 bases, V lost 0 bases, and 4 bases had no gene match. The CDR3 consists of 14 residues. The CDR3 reads CSVEEAGEGDTQYF. The CDR3 coding sequence is TGCAGCGTTGAAGAAGCGGGGGAGGGAGATACGCAGTATTTT.

V usage is TRBV5-1 and J usage is TRBJ2-5; 9 bases match TRBD1. The CDR3 covers 15 residues. Germline lookup yields CDR1 SGHRS and CDR2 YFSETQ. V was clipped by 7 bases and J by 3 bases; unmatched bases: 10. CDR3 DNA: TGCGCCAGCGGTTCGGGACAGGGACGTGAAGAGACCCAGTACTTC. This translates into CASGSGQGREETQYF.

The genes are TRBV6-1 and TRBJ1-1; 7 bases map to TRBD1. V shed 6 bases, J shed 4 bases, and the junction held 5 bases outside the gene matches. The CDR3 runs 13 residues. Germline CDR1 and CDR2: MNHNS and SASEGT. CDR3 DNA sequence: TGTGCCAGCAGGGCCACAGGGGCCACTGAAGCTTTCTTT. Its translation is CASRATGATEAFF.